This T cell receptor beta chain was found in a study of cytomegalovirus exposure and HLA in healthy donors. The CDR3 totals 13 residues. Per germline, CDR1 LNHDA and CDR2 SQIVND (reference sequence). The V and J ends lost 5 bases and 0 bases respectively, with 8 bases between them. Assay used: immunoSEQ multiplex PCR; TCRdb lists only in-frame clones, some missing. The sample lists 150,000 or so clones, approximately 86% occurring once. The sequenced sample consisted of PBMCs. The sequence was obtained from a man between 18 and 35 years old in good health and CMV-seropositive. The J gene is TRBJ2-7, the V gene TRBV19, with a possible D match to TRBD1 (6 bases). CDR3 in DNA: TGTGCCAGTAGTCAGGGGATCTCCTACGAGCAGTACTTC. Amino acid sequence: CASSQGISYEQYF.